This TCR beta chain was captured by sequencing in a study of blood T cells in healthy people across ages. Study-level points and caveats: It was found that TCR beta diversity correlated strongly with the percentage of naive T cells.

This CDR3 spans 13 amino acids. Germline CDR1 SGHTA, CDR2 FQGTGA. With 5 bases removed from V and 3 bases from J, the gap between germline ends came to 10 bases. A second PCR, run for roughly 7 to 12 cycles, used a sample-barcoded 5' primer plus a J-beta primer mix. TCRdb recomputed calls from the 5' RACE reads with MiXCR, one row per CDR3 protein. The sample carries over a million distinct CDR3 sequences, 42% recorded once. Isolation of PBMCs gave at least 6 million cells per sample. As concerns this clonotype: The antigen is unknown.

Sequenced material: blood. The rearrangement joins TRBV7-3 to TRBJ1-1, with D tentatively TRBD1 (5 bases). The source is a woman between 18 and 30 years old in good health. The CDR3 loop reads CASSAQTDTEAFF. The CDR3 DNA sequence: TGTGCCAGCAGCGCACAGACAGACACTGAAGCTTTCTTT.